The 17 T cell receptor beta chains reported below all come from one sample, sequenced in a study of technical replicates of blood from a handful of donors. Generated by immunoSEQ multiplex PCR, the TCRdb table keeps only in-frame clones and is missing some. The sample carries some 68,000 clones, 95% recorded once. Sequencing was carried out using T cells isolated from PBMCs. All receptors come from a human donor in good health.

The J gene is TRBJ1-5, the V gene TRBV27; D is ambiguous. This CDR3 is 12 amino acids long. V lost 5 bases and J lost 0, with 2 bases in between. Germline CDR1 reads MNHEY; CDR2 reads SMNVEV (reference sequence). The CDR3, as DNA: TGTGCCAGCAGTCATAGCAATCAGCCCCAGCATTTT. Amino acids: CASSHSNQPQHF.

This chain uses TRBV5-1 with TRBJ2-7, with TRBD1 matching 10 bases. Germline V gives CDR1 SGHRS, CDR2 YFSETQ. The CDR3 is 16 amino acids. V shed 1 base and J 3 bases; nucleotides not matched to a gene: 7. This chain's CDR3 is CASSLKRTGGFYEQYF. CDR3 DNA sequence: TGCGCCAGCAGCTTGAAGAGGACAGGGGGATTCTACGAGCAGTACTTC.

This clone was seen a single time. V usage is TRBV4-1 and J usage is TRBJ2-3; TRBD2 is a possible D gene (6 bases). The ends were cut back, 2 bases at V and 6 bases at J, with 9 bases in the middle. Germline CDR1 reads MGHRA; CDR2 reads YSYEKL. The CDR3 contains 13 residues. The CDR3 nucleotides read TGCGCCAGCAGCCAATTGGGGGGTGATACGCAGTATTTT. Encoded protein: CASSQLGGDTQYF.

CDR3 protein: CASSTELDRAHGYTF. CDR3 DNA sequence: TGTGCCAGCAGTACGGAGCTGGACAGGGCCCATGGCTACACCTTC. This chain joins TRBV6-5 and TRBJ1-2; 8 bases fit TRBD1. In germline, CDR1 is MNHEY, CDR2 SVGAGI. The CDR3 consists of 15 residues. Losses at the gene ends were 5 bases for V and 6 bases for J; bases not matched to a gene: 11.

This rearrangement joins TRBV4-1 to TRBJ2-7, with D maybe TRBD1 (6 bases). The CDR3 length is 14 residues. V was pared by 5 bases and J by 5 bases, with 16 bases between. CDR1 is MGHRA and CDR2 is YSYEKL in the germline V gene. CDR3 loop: CASSSGTGKDEQYF. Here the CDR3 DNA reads TGCGCCAGCAGCTCCGGCACAGGGAAAGACGAGCAGTACTTC.

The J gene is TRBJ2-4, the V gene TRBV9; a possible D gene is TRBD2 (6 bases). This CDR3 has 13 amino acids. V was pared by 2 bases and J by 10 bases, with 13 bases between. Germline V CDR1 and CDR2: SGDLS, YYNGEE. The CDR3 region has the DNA TGTGCCAGCAGCGTTGGGGAGGTAGGGATTCAGTACTTC. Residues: CASSVGEVGIQYF.

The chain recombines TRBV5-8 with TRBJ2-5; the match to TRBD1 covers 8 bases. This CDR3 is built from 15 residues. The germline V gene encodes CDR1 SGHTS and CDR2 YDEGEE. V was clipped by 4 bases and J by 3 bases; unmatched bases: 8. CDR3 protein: CASSPGTGVKETQYF. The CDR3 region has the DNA TGTGCCAGCAGCCCCGGGACAGGTGTTAAAGAGACCCAGTACTTC.

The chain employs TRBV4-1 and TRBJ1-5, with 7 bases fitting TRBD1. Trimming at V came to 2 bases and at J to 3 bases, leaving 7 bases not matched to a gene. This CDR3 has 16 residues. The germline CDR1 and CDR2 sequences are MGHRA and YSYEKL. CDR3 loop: CASSQHPGTVNQPQHF. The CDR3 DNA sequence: TGCGCCAGCAGCCAACACCCAGGGACAGTCAATCAGCCCCAGCATTTT.

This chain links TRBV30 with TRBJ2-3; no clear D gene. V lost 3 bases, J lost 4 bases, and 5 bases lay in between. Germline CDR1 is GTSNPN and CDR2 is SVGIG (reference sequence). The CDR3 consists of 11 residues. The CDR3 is CAWRSSDTQYF. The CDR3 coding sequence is TGTGCCTGGAGGAGCTCAGATACGCAGTATTTT.

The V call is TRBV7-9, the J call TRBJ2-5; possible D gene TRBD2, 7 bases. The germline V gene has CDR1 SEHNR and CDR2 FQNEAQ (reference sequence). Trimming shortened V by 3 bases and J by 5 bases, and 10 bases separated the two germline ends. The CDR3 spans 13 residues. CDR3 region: CASSFRGGETQYF. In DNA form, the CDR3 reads TGTGCCAGCAGCTTCAGGGGAGGGGAGACCCAGTACTTC.

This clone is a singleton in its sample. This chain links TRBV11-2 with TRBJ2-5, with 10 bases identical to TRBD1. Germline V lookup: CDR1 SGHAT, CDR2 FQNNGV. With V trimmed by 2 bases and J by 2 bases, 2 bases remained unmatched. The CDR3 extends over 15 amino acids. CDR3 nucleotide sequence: TGTGCCAGCAGCTTACAGGGACAGGGGCAAGAGACCCAGTACTTC. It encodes CASSLQGQGQETQYF.

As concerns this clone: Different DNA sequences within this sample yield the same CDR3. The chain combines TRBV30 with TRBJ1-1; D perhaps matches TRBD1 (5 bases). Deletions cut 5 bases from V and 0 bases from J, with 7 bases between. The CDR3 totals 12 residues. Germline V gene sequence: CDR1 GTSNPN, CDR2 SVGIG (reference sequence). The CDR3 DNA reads TGTGCCTGGGGGACTGTGAACACTGAAGCTTTCTTT. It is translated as CAWGTVNTEAFF.

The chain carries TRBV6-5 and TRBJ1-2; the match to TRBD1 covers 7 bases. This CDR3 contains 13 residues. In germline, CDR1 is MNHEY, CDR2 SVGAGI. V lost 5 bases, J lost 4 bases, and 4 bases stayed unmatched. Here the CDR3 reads CASSRQGIYGYTF. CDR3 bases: TGTGCCAGCAGTCGACAGGGTATCTATGGCTACACCTTC.

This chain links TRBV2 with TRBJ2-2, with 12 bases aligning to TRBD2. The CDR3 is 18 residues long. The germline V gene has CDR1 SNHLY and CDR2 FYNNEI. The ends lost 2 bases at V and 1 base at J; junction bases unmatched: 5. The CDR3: CASSETPSGRGNTGELFF. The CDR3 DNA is TGTGCCAGCAGTGAAACACCTAGCGGGAGGGGGAACACCGGGGAGCTGTTTTTT.

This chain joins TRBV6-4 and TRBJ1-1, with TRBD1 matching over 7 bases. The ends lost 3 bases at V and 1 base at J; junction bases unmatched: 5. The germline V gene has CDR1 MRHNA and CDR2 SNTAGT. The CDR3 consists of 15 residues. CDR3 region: CASSEVTGENTEAFF. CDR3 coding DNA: TGTGCCAGCAGTGAAGTTACAGGGGAGAACACTGAAGCTTTCTTT.

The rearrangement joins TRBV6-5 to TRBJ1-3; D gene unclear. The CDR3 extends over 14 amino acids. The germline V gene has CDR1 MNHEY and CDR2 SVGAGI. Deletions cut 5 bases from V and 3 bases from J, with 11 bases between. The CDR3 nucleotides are TGTGCCAGCAGTAAGACAAACCTTGGAAACACCATATATTTT. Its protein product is CASSKTNLGNTIYF.

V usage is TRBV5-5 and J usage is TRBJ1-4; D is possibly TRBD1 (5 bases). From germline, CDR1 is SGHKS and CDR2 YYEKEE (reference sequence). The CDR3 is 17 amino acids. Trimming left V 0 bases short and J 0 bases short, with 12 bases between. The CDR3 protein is CASSLAGGSATNEKLFF. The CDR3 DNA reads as TGTGCCAGCAGCTTGGCCGGGGGATCTGCAACTAATGAAAAACTGTTTTTT.